What follows are 9 T cell receptor beta chains derived from one specimen sequenced in a study of cytomegalovirus exposure and HLA in healthy donors. The PCR was carried out with 60 Vbeta primers and 13 Jbeta primers. TCRdb keeps only in-frame clones here, not all; method: immunoSEQ multiplex PCR. The sample carries about 86,000 clones, about 71% recorded once. Sequencing was performed on PBMCs. These receptors were obtained from a man aged 60-69 years in good health and CMV-seronegative.

The V gene is TRBV28, the J gene TRBJ2-5; D unresolved. Per germline, CDR1 MDHEN and CDR2 SYDVKM. V was cut by 6 bases and J by 5 bases, with 13 bases left in between. The CDR3 runs 13 residues. CDR3 residues: CASSSYARETQYF. As DNA, the CDR3 is TGTGCCAGCAGCTCATATGCGCGGGAGACCCAGTACTTC.

The chain has TRBV25-1 and TRBJ2-1; D ambiguous. V lost 6 bases to trimming and J lost 7 bases, with 10 bases between them. Germline loops: CDR1 MGHDK, CDR2 SYGVNS. This CDR3 is 12 amino acids long. DNA of the CDR3: TGTGCCAGCAGCCCGCGTCATAATGAGCAGTTCTTC. Protein: CASSPRHNEQFF.

This CDR3 reads CASSLRGSPGETQYF. The DNA for the CDR3 is TGTGCCAGCAGCTTGAGAGGGAGTCCTGGGGAGACCCAGTACTTC. V and J are TRBV11-2 and TRBJ2-5; tentative D call: TRBD2 (5 bases). This CDR3 has 15 amino acids. V shed 3 bases and J shed 5 bases, with 16 bases lying between them. From germline, CDR1 is SGHAT and CDR2 FQNNGV.

V is TRBV5-1 and J is TRBJ1-2; D is perhaps TRBD1 (6 bases). CDR1 and CDR2 from the germline V gene are SGHRS and YFSETQ. Trimming took 1 base from V and 5 from J, leaving 9 bases between them. The CDR3 consists of 13 residues. The DNA for the CDR3 is TGCGCCAGCAGCTTGACCGGACAGTATGGCTACACCTTC. The encoded protein is CASSLTGQYGYTF.

The chain joins TRBV7-6 to TRBJ2-7; the D is unclear. This CDR3 is 15 amino acids long. Germline V lookup: CDR1 SGHVS, CDR2 FNYEAQ. V was clipped by 1 base and J by 7 bases, with 17 bases between them. The CDR3 spells CASSLEVAQPGEQYF. CDR3 sequence (DNA): TGTGCCAGCAGCTTAGAAGTAGCCCAGCCTGGGGAGCAGTACTTC. The full variable domain, its missing parts supplied by reference TRBV7-6 and TRBJ2-7, is GAGVSQSPRYKVTKRGQDVALRCDPISGHVSLYWYRQALGQGPEFLTYFNYEAQQDKSGLPNDRFSAERPEGSISTLTIQRTEQRDSAMYRCASSLEVAQPGEQYFGPGTRLTVT.

The genes are TRBV19 and TRBJ1-2, with TRBD1 identical over 8 bases. CDR3 length: 14 amino acids. Germline V lookup: CDR1 LNHDA, CDR2 SQIVND (reference sequence). Trimming cost V 7 bases and J 4 bases; bases outside gene matches: 8. As DNA, the CDR3 is TGTGCCAGTAACCTCCAGGGGGCCATCTATGGCTACACCTTC. Translated: CASNLQGAIYGYTF.

This clone turned up a few times. The rearrangement uses TRBV19 and TRBJ2-3; TRBD2 matches 7 bases. V lost 4 bases and J lost 12; bases outside the gene matches: 10. Germline V gives CDR1 LNHDA, CDR2 SQIVND (reference sequence). The CDR3 loop spans 13 amino acids. CDR3 in amino acids: CASSTGLPQLQYF. Written as DNA, the CDR3 is TGTGCCAGTAGTACGGGACTACCCCAATTACAGTATTTT.

This chain connects TRBV30 to TRBJ2-2; D ambiguous. Germline V gives CDR1 GTSNPN, CDR2 SVGIG (reference sequence). V was cut by 2 bases and J by 4 bases, with 11 bases left in between. The CDR3 is made up of 14 amino acids. The CDR3 nucleotides read TGTGCCTGGAGTCGCATTCGAGGCACCGGGGAGCTGTTTTTT. It yields the protein CAWSRIRGTGELFF.

The genes are TRBV10-2 and TRBJ2-7, with 8 bases lining up with TRBD1. CDR3 size: 13 residues. Germline V gene lookup returns CDR1 WSHSY and CDR2 SAAADI. Trimming removed 7 bases from V and 6 bases from J; junction bases left unmatched: 8. This CDR3 is CASIADRAAEQYF. The CDR3 DNA is TGCGCCAGCATAGCGGACAGGGCGGCCGAGCAGTACTTC.